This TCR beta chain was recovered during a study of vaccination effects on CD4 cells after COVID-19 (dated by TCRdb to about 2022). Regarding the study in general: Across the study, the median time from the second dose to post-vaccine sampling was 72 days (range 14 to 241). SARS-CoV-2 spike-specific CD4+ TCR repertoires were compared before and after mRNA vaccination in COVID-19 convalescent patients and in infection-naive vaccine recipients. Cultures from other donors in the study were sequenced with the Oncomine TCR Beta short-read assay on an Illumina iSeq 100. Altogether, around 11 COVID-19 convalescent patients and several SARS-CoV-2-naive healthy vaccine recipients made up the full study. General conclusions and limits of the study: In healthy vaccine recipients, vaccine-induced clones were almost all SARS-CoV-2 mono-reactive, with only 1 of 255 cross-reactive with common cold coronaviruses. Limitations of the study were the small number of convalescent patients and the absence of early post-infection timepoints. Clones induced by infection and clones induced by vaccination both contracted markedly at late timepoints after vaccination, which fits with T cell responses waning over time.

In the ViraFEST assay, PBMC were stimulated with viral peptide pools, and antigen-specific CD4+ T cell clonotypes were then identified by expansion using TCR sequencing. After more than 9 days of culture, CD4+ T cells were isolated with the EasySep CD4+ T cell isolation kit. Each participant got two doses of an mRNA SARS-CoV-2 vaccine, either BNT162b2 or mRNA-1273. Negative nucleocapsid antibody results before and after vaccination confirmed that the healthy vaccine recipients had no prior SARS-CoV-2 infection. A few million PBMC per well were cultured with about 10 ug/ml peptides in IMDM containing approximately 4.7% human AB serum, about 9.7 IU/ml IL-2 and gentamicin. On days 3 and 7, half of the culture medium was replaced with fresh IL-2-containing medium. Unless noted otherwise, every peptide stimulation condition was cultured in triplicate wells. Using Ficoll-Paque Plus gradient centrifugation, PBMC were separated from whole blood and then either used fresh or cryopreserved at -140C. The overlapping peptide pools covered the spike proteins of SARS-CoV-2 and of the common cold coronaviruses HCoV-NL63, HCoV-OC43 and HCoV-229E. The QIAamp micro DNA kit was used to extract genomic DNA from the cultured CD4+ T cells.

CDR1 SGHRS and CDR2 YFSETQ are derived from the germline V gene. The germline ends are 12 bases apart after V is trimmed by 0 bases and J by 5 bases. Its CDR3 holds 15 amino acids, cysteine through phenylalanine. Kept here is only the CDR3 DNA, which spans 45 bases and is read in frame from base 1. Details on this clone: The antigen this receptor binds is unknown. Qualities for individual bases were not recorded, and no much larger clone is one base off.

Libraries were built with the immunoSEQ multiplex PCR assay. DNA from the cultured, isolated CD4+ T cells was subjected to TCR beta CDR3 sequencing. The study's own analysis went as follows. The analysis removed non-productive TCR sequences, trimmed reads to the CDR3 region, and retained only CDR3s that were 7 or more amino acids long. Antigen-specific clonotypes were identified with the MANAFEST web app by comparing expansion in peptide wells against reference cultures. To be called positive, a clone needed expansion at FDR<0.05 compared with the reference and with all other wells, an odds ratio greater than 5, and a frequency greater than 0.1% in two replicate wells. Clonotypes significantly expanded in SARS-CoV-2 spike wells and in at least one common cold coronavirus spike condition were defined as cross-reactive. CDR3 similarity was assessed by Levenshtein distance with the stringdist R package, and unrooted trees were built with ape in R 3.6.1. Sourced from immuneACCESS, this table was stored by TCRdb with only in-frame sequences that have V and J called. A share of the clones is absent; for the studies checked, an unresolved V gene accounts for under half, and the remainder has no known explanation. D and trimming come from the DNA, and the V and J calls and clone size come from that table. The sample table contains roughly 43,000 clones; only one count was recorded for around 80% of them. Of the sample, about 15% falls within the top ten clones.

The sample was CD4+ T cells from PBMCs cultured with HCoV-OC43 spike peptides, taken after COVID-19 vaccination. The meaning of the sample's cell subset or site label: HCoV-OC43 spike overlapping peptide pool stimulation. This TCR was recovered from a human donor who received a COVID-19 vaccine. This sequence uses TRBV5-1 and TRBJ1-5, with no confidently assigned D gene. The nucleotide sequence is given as TGCGCCAGCAGCTTGGTAGGACTCCCGGATCAGCCCCAGCATTTT. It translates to CASSLVGLPDQPQHF. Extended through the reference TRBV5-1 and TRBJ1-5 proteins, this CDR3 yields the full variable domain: KAGVTQTPRYLIKTRGQQVTLSCSPISGHRSVSWYQQTPGQGLQFLFEYFSETQRNKGNFPGRFSGRQFSNSRSEMNVSTLELGDSALYLCASSLVGLPDQPQHFGDGTRLSIL.